This section outlines one T cell receptor (beta chain) sequence together with its context. What it binds is unknown. The sample comes from a study of PD-L1 blockade in urothelial cancer. Study-level information: Blood analysis took place 3 weeks (second dose) and 6 weeks after treatment start. Blood yielded a median of about 150,000 T cells per sample.

Time point in this sample: peripheral blood 6 weeks after treatment start. The investigators introduced synthetic TCR analog templates into each PCR as spikes. Some clones are missing from TCRdb's copy, which holds only in-frame ones; the method was immunoSEQ multiplex PCR. The table lists 40,000 to 60,000 clones, about 82% of them singletons. V was pared by 0 bases and J by 5 bases, with 20 bases between. CDR1 is SGHRS, CDR2 YFSETQ, per germline. The CDR3 is 18 residues long. Study-level results: Below-median blood TCR clonality before treatment forecast better survival.

This chain uses TRBV5-1 with TRBJ2-2, with D tentatively TRBD2 (6 bases). This TCR was recovered from a man in his 70s with urothelial cancer. The sample in question was PBMCs, obtained around atezolizumab (anti-PD-L1) treatment. The CDR3 sequence: CASSLALGESGQTGELFF. The CDR3 nucleotides are TGCGCCAGCAGCTTGGCCTTGGGTGAAAGCGGGCAGACCGGGGAGCTGTTTTTT.